The 2 T cell receptor beta chains reported below all come from one sample, sequenced in a study of control samples from healthy donors and cancer patients. Method: immunoSEQ multiplex PCR; TCRdb's copy keeps in-frame clones and lacks some. The sample shows 100,000 to 150,000 clones, roughly 86% of them seen only once. Sequencing was done on a sample of blood. These receptors originate from a man in his 60s in good health.

This clone was found once. The chain employs TRBV18 and TRBJ1-1; no clear D gene. V lost 2 bases to trimming and J lost 0 bases, with 10 bases between them. The CDR3 extends over 15 amino acids. CDR1 KGHSH and CDR2 LQKENI come from the germline V gene. CDR3 loop: CASSPSQQLNTEAFF. In DNA form, the CDR3 reads TGTGCCAGCTCACCATCCCAACAGCTGAACACTGAAGCTTTCTTT.

This sequence joins TRBV18 and TRBJ2-3; D gene uncertain. The CDR3 has 16 amino acids. Germline CDR1 reads KGHSH; CDR2 reads LQKENI. V was shortened by 8 bases and J by 0 bases, with 18 bases between the two germline ends. CDR3 nucleotides: TGTGCCAGCGGAACCCGACGGGTCACTAGCACAGATACGCAGTATTTT. This gives the protein CASGTRRVTSTDTQYF.